The 30 T cell receptor beta chains below come from one sample, sequenced in a study of early T cells in non-severe SARS-CoV-2 infection. TCRdb analysed the 5' RACE reads with MiXCR anew, one entry per CDR3 protein. The table lists 75,000 to 100,000 distinct CDR3 sequences, approximately 17% of them singletons, with roughly 1.3% in the top ten. Material for sequencing was whole blood. The source of these receptors is an adult who was a healthcare worker with PCR-confirmed SARS-CoV-2 infection or an uninfected control (not recorded which).

The genes are TRBV20-1 and TRBJ2-3, with D hard to call. The germline CDR1 and CDR2 sequences are DFQATT and SNEGSKA (reference sequence). The CDR3 spans 15 residues. V dropped 6 bases and J dropped 2 bases, with 18 bases sitting between them. The CDR3 loop is CSARLNVGITDTQYF. The CDR3 nucleotides read TGCAGTGCCAGACTCAACGTTGGGATCACAGATACGCAGTATTTT.

This clonotype was observed a handful of times. J is TRBJ1-5 and V is TRBV7-4, with TRBD1 as a possible D gene (6 bases). The CDR3 extends over 15 amino acids. The V and J ends lost 10 bases and 7 bases respectively, with 23 bases between them. Germline V gives CDR1 SGHVT, CDR2 SQSDAQ. The CDR3 here is CATHLLQGRGQPQHF. The CDR3 region has the DNA TGTGCCACGCACCTATTACAGGGTAGGGGCCAGCCCCAGCATTTT.

This clonotype was seen only a few times. The rearrangement links TRBV20-1 to TRBJ2-4; TRBD2 matches at 10 bases. The CDR3 is 18 residues long. The junction had 13 bases not matched to a gene; V was cut back by 3 bases and J by 2 bases. Looked up from germline, CDR1 is DFQATT and CDR2 is SNEGSKA (reference sequence). Here the CDR3 reads CSARSSGGRQIPKNIQYF. CDR3 bases: TGCAGTGCTAGGAGTAGCGGGGGGAGGCAGATCCCCAAAAACATTCAGTACTTC.

The rearrangement links TRBV11-2 to TRBJ2-1, with D perhaps matching TRBD1 (5 bases). The CDR3 contains 17 residues. In germline, CDR1 is SGHAT, CDR2 FQNNGV. The V gene lost 5 bases and the J gene lost 2 bases, with 19 bases spanning the gap. In DNA, the CDR3 is TGTGCCAGCAGCCACACGCAACAGGTGCGGCCCTACAATGAGCAGTTCTTC. Its protein is CASSHTQQVRPYNEQFF.

At least ten counts were recorded for this clonotype. This chain connects TRBV28 to TRBJ2-7; D remains ambiguous. Between the trimmed V and J ends, which lost 2 bases and 2 bases, there was a span of 7 bases. CDR1 and CDR2 from the germline V gene are MDHEN and SYDVKM. The CDR3 is 13 amino acids. The CDR3 coding sequence is TGTGCCAGCAGTTTAACAGTTACCTACGAGCAGTACTTC. Amino acids: CASSLTVTYEQYF.

The chain's CDR3 is CASSQGAGLAGVEQFF. The CDR3 DNA sequence: TGTGCCAGCAGCCAAGGGGCGGGACTAGCGGGAGTTGAGCAGTTCTTC. J is TRBJ2-1 and V is TRBV3-1; TRBD2 matches at 14 bases. CDR3 length equals 16 residues. From germline, CDR1 is LGHDT and CDR2 YNNKEL (reference sequence). Trimming cost V 1 base and J 9 bases; bases outside gene matches: 5.

V usage is TRBV25-1 and J usage is TRBJ2-2; 7 bases are shared with TRBD1. V gave up 5 bases and J gave up 6 bases; unmatched junction bases: 6. This CDR3 is built from 14 residues. CDR1 is MGHDK, CDR2 SYGVNS, per germline. CDR3 in DNA: TGTGCCAGCAGTAGGGCAGGGGGTGCCGGGGAGCTGTTTTTT. Its protein product is CASSRAGGAGELFF.

This clonotype was counted only a few times. CDR3: CASSTQGLVTGELFF. In DNA form, the CDR3 reads TGTGCCAGTAGTACACAGGGCCTCGTCACCGGGGAGCTGTTTTTT. The rearrangement uses TRBV19 and TRBJ2-2; tentative D call: TRBD1 (6 bases). Trimming left V 4 bases short and J 4 bases short, with 13 bases between. Per the germline V gene, CDR1 is LNHDA and CDR2 is SQIVND (reference sequence). This CDR3 has 15 amino acids.

This sequence joins TRBV29-1 and TRBJ2-3; D could derive from TRBD1 or TRBD2 (6 bases each). Germline V gives CDR1 SQVTM, CDR2 ANQGSEA. The CDR3 has 13 amino acids. In nucleotides, the CDR3 is TGCAGTGCGGAGGGGGTTATCACAGATACGCAGTATTTT. The encoded protein is CSAEGVITDTQYF.

This clonotype was counted a few times. The chain links TRBV19 to TRBJ2-1; 12 bases map to TRBD2. From germline, CDR1 is LNHDA and CDR2 SQIVND (reference sequence). The CDR3 runs 14 residues. The V and J ends lost 8 bases and 8 bases, in that order; junction bases with no gene match: 7. The CDR3 DNA reads as TGTGCCAGTTCCCCGGGACTAGCGGGTTATGAGCAGTTCTTC. Amino acids: CASSPGLAGYEQFF.

This clonotype was seen a few times. The genes are TRBV4-3 and TRBJ2-3; D might be TRBD1 or TRBD2, each matching 5 bases. V was shortened by 0 bases and J by 3 bases, with 16 bases between the two germline ends. CDR3 size: 17 residues. Germline V lookup: CDR1 LGHNA, CDR2 YSLEER. In nucleotides, the CDR3 is TGCGCCAGCAGCCAAGATTCGCGAGGGGCTGGGACAGATACGCAGTATTTT. It translates to CASSQDSRGAGTDTQYF.

The chain links TRBV29-1 to TRBJ2-2; TRBD2 is a possible D gene (6 bases). The CDR3 is 16 residues long. Germline-derived CDR1 and CDR2 are SQVTM and ANQGSEA. V lost 1 base, J lost 2 bases, and 14 bases lay in between. The CDR3 coding sequence is TGCAGCGTTGAAGGGTCTGGAGGGATTAACACCGGGGAGCTGTTTTTT. Translation gives CSVEGSGGINTGELFF.

The rearrangement links TRBV7-9 to TRBJ1-1, with D unclear. Trimming removed 4 bases at V and 0 bases at J, with 9 bases between. The V gene's germline CDR1 is SEHNR and CDR2 FQNEAQ (reference sequence). The CDR3 sequence is 14 residues long. The DNA for the CDR3 is TGTGCCAGCAGCTCCACACGGATGAACACTGAAGCTTTCTTT. It translates to CASSSTRMNTEAFF.

The chain carries TRBV7-9 and TRBJ2-3; D remains unclear. The V and J ends lost 1 base and 7 bases respectively, with 15 bases between them. The CDR3 totals 15 residues. The germline gives CDR1 SEHNR, CDR2 FQNEAQ (reference sequence). CDR3 region: CASSLDGQVLNTQYF. In DNA, the CDR3 is TGTGCCAGCAGCTTAGACGGTCAGGTACTAAATACGCAGTATTTT.

The chain links TRBV29-1 to TRBJ1-1; no firm D call. The germline V gene encodes CDR1 SQVTM and CDR2 ANQGSEA. Deletions cut 3 bases from V and 5 bases from J, with 13 bases between. The CDR3 length is 13 residues. CDR3 amino acids: CSVDSRAGTEAFF. The CDR3 nucleotides are TGCAGCGTTGATAGCCGAGCGGGGACTGAAGCTTTCTTT. The full variable domain, rest sourced from reference TRBV29-1 and TRBJ1-1, is SAVISQKPSRDICQRGTSLTIQCQVDSQVTMMFWYRQQPGQSLTLIATANQGSEATYESGFVIDKFPISRPNLTFSTLTVSNMSPEDSSIYLCSVDSRAGTEAFFGQGTRLTVV.

The rearrangement uses TRBV5-5 and TRBJ2-3; no clear D gene. V lost 1 base and J 0 bases, leaving 12 bases between the germline ends. This CDR3 contains 16 residues. Germline loops: CDR1 SGHKS, CDR2 YYEKEE (reference sequence). CDR3 sequence (DNA): TGTGCCAGCAGCTTGAGGTCCATACCTAGCACAGATACGCAGTATTTT. As protein: CASSLRSIPSTDTQYF.

This clonotype is a singleton in its sample. The CDR3 loop is CSARDLQDVPDTQYF. In DNA form, the CDR3 reads TGCAGTGCTAGGGATCTACAGGATGTGCCAGATACGCAGTATTTT. The rearrangement uses TRBV20-1 and TRBJ2-3; maybe TRBD1 (5 bases). V lost 3 bases to trimming and J lost 4 bases, with 17 bases between them. The CDR3 has 15 amino acids. Germline V gives CDR1 DFQATT, CDR2 SNEGSKA (reference sequence).

This clonotype was seen only a few times. The chain carries TRBV12-3 or TRBV12-4 and TRBJ1-1; 9 bases agree with TRBD1. The length of the CDR3 is 13 residues. With V trimmed by 5 bases and J by 4 bases, 2 bases remained unmatched. CDR3 protein: CASSRQGGTEAFF. The DNA for the CDR3 is TGTGCCAGCAGTCGACAGGGGGGCACTGAAGCTTTCTTT.

This clonotype was observed a few times. The chain combines TRBV19 with TRBJ2-7; D possibly uses TRBD1 or TRBD2 (5 bases each). V lost 5 bases and J 1 base, leaving 15 bases between the germline ends. The CDR3 consists of 15 residues. Germline lookup yields CDR1 LNHDA and CDR2 SQIVND (reference sequence). CDR3 region: CASSRTGTQSYEQYF. In nucleotides, the CDR3 is TGTGCCAGTAGTCGTACCGGGACCCAGTCCTACGAGCAGTACTTC.

The genes are TRBV6-2 or TRBV6-3 and TRBJ2-5; D tentatively reads TRBD1 or TRBD2 (5 bases each). CDR1 is MNHEY and CDR2 is SVGEGT in the germline V gene. The ends were cut back, 1 base at V and 5 bases at J, with 14 bases in the middle. The CDR3 is 15 residues long. The CDR3 here is CASSYFGTPVETQYF. CDR3 coding DNA: TGTGCCAGCAGTTACTTCGGGACCCCTGTGGAGACCCAGTACTTC.

This chain connects TRBV6-2 or TRBV6-3 to TRBJ2-1; D may be TRBD1 or TRBD2 (5 bases each). This CDR3 is 15 amino acids long. The V and J ends lost 5 bases and 7 bases respectively, with 18 bases between them. Germline V gene lookup returns CDR1 MNHEY and CDR2 SVGEGT. CDR3 protein: CASSPFWLGENEQFF. CDR3 nucleotide sequence: TGTGCCAGCAGTCCATTTTGGTTGGGGGAGAATGAGCAGTTCTTC.

There are a few counts of this clonotype. The chain has TRBV29-1 and TRBJ1-3; D is uncertain. CDR1 and CDR2 (germline): SQVTM, ANQGSEA. Trimming took off 5 bases at V and 0 bases at J, with 11 bases between the two ends. The CDR3 contains 14 residues. The DNA for the CDR3 is TGCAGCGTTCGCCGGCCCAACTCTGGAAACACCATATATTTT. As protein: CSVRRPNSGNTIYF.

This clonotype has ten or more counts. The genes are TRBV12-3 or TRBV12-4 and TRBJ1-1; a weak D match, TRBD1 (5 bases). V was pared by 4 bases and J by 1 base, with 10 bases between. This CDR3 contains 14 residues. This CDR3 reads CASSSRQRNTEAFF. The CDR3 DNA sequence: TGTGCCAGCAGTTCCCGACAGAGGAACACTGAAGCTTTCTTT.

There are a few counts of this clonotype. This chain links TRBV7-2 with TRBJ1-2; 8 nucleotides match TRBD1. CDR1 is SGHTA, CDR2 FQGNSA, per germline. The CDR3 is 15 amino acids. V shed 1 base, J shed 3 bases, and the junction held 4 bases outside the gene matches. The CDR3 spells CASSLGGQAYYGYTF. CDR3 nucleotides: TGTGCCAGCAGCTTAGGGGGACAGGCTTACTATGGCTACACCTTC.

V gene TRBV12-3 or TRBV12-4 combines with J gene TRBJ2-1; D gene uncertain. Trimming removed 2 bases from V and 0 bases from J, with 8 bases in between. The CDR3 has 15 amino acids. The CDR3, as DNA: TGTGCCAGCAGTTTAAGGATTAACTCCTACAATGAGCAGTTCTTC. Translated, it gives CASSLRINSYNEQFF.

This clonotype showed up just a few times. The chain uses TRBV10-3 and TRBJ2-7; the D call may be TRBD1 or TRBD2 (5 bases each). Looked up from germline, CDR1 is ENHRY and CDR2 is SYGVKD. V gave up 10 bases and J gave up 5 bases, with 15 bases separating them. This CDR3 is 12 amino acids long. CDR3 region: CATRVRENEQYF. The CDR3 DNA follows: TGTGCCACCAGGGTCAGGGAGAACGAGCAGTACTTC.

The V and J genes are TRBV13 and TRBJ2-1; D gene uncertain. The CDR3 spans 14 residues. The germline gives CDR1 PRHDT, CDR2 FYEKMQ (reference sequence). Trimming took off 0 bases at V and 4 bases at J, with 7 bases between the two ends. The CDR3 reads CASSLGLSYNEQFF. The CDR3 DNA reads as TGTGCCAGCAGCTTAGGCCTGAGTTACAATGAGCAGTTCTTC.

This clonotype was observed a handful of times. The V call is TRBV7-8, the J call TRBJ2-3; D is undetermined. CDR1 is SGHVS and CDR2 is FQNEAQ in the germline V gene. The CDR3 runs 15 residues. V dropped 6 bases and J dropped 0 bases, with 13 bases sitting between them. In DNA form, the CDR3 reads TGTGCCAGCAGAGATACAAGCGAGAGCACAGATACGCAGTATTTT. This gives the protein CASRDTSESTDTQYF.

This clonotype was recorded a few times. This chain links TRBV15 with TRBJ2-1; D uncertain. Germline V gene data show CDR1 as LNHNV and CDR2 as YYDKDF (reference sequence). The CDR3 consists of 13 residues. V was clipped by 0 bases and J by 7 bases, with 7 bases between them. The CDR3: CATSRDRRNEQFF. The CDR3 bases are TGTGCCACCAGCAGAGATCGCAGAAATGAGCAGTTCTTC.

This clonotype was seen a handful of times. The chain employs TRBV20-1 and TRBJ2-7; possible D gene TRBD1, 5 bases. This CDR3 comprises 14 residues. The germline V and J ends were trimmed by 0 bases and 2 bases, with 11 bases remaining between them. Per germline, CDR1 DFQATT and CDR2 SNEGSKA (reference sequence). The CDR3 sequence is CSARDADNTYEQYF. The CDR3 DNA reads as TGCAGTGCTAGAGATGCGGACAATACCTACGAGCAGTACTTC.